The rows below give T cell receptor beta chains drawn from one sample of a study of blood T cell repertoires in COVID-19. Produced via immunoSEQ multiplex PCR; TCRdb's table is partial and in-frame only. The table shows 130,000 or so clones, with less than 85% occurring only once. The sequenced sample was peripheral blood. The receptors come from a woman aged 55-69 years with acute or convalescent COVID-19. The CDR3 runs from the conserved cysteine through the conserved F or W. D genes are given only for firm matches. Not every row has a clone size; where given, it reads once, few, many or a size class.

size | J | D | V | DNA | CDR3
few | TRBJ2-7 | TRBD1 | TRBV10-3 | TGTGCCATCAGAGAAGAGACAGGGAAATCGTACGAGCAGTACTTC | CAIREETGKSYEQYF
- | TRBJ2-1 | TRBD1 | TRBV9 | TGTGCCAGCAGCACCCCGGGACAGAATGAGCAGTTCTTC | CASSTPGQNEQFF
few | TRBJ1-1 | TRBD1 | TRBV19 | TGTGCCAGTAGGCGTAATAAGGGACAGGGGGGTGGCACTGAAGCTTTCTTT | CASRRNKGQGGGTEAFF
- | TRBJ2-2 | - | TRBV10-1 | TGCGCCAGCCCGGACTGGGAGCTGTTTTTT | CASPDWELFF
- | TRBJ1-1 | TRBD1 | TRBV10-3 | TGTGCCATCACTGAGGGACAGGTCACTGAAGCTTTCTTT | CAITEGQVTEAFF
- | TRBJ2-3 | - | TRBV18 | TGTGCCAGCTCACCACCGGAACAGAACACAGATACGCAGTATTTT | CASSPPEQNTDTQYF
- | TRBJ1-2 | - | TRBV18 | TGTGCCAGCTCACCACCTTCGCGCCGACAACTTGGCTACACCTTC | CASSPPSRRQLGYTF
- | TRBJ2-1 | - | TRBV27 | TGTGCCAGCAGTCCACGGTCCCCGTATGATGAGCAGTTCTTC | CASSPRSPYDEQFF
- | TRBJ1-2 | TRBD1 | TRBV24-1 | TGTGCCACCAGTACCGACAGGGTGAGCTCCGGCTACACCTTC | CATSTDRVSSGYTF
- | TRBJ1-4 | - | TRBV24-1 | TGTGCCACCAGTGGCGCAGGGATCGATGAAAAACTGTTTTTT | CATSGAGIDEKLFF
- | TRBJ1-5 | - | TRBV6-5 | TGTGCCAGCAGTTACTCGGGGAGCCAGCCCCAGCATTTT | CASSYSGSQPQHF
- | TRBJ1-1 | TRBD1 | TRBV10-1 | TGCGCCAGCAGTCCCGGACAGGGGACTGAAGCTTTCTTT | CASSPGQGTEAFF
- | TRBJ1-5 | TRBD1 | TRBV2 | TGTGCCAGCAGTGAAGAGGCAGGGGGGATGGGGAGCAATCAGCCCCAGCATTTT | CASSEEAGGMGSNQPQHF
- | TRBJ1-2 | - | TRBV5-1 | TGCGCCAGCAGCCCCAACGGGAGGGATGGCTACACCTTC | CASSPNGRDGYTF
- | TRBJ1-1 | - | TRBV10-3 | TGTGCCATCAGTGAGTCGGGGCGCCTCCCTGAAGCTTTCTTT | CAISESGRLPEAFF
- | TRBJ1-2 | TRBD1 | TRBV14 | TGTGCCAGCAGCCAAGGATTGACAGGGATCTATGGCTACACCTTC | CASSQGLTGIYGYTF
- | TRBJ1-5 | TRBD1 | TRBV2 | TGTGCCAGCAGGGAACAGGGGCAGCCCCAGCATTTT | CASREQGQPQHF
- | TRBJ2-5 | - | TRBV24-1 | TGTGCCACCAGTAACAGGGACCAAGAGACCCAGTACTTC | CATSNRDQETQYF
- | TRBJ1-6 | - | TRBV7-3 | TGTGCCAGCAGCTTAGTGGACAAAGACTTGGAACTCACTTCACCCCTCCACTTT | CASSLVDKDLELTSPLHF
- | TRBJ1-1 | TRBD1 | TRBV6-2/TRBV6-3 | TGTGCCAGCAGTTACTCGATCAAGGGGGCCGGGACTGAAGCTTTCTTT | CASSYSIKGAGTEAFF
- | TRBJ1-1 | TRBD1 | TRBV3-1/TRBV3-2 | TGTGCCAGCAGCCCGGGACAGCTCAACACTGAAGCTTTCTTT | CASSPGQLNTEAFF
- | TRBJ1-1 | TRBD1 | TRBV29-1 | TGCAGCGTACGACAGGGCCCTGAAGCTTTCTTT | CSVRQGPEAFF
- | TRBJ1-3 | TRBD1 | TRBV6-5 | TGTGCCAGCAGGAAGGGGGCGCGAGGAAACACCATATATTTT | CASRKGARGNTIYF
- | TRBJ2-5 | TRBD1 | TRBV5-8 | TGTGCCAGCAGCTTTGTCTTCATCCGGGACAGGGAGACCCAGTACTTC | CASSFVFIRDRETQYF
- | TRBJ1-1 | - | TRBV12-5 | TGTGCTAGTGGTTTGGGCACGAGCACTGAAGCTTTCTTT | CASGLGTSTEAFF
- | TRBJ1-1 | TRBD1 | TRBV5-4 | TGTGCCAGCAGCCCTAGGACAGGGGGCGCGACTGAAGCTTTCTTT | CASSPRTGGATEAFF
- | TRBJ1-4 | - | TRBV27 | TGTGCCAGCAGTTTATATGAGGGGACTGATATCGAAAAACTGTTTTTT | CASSLYEGTDIEKLFF
- | TRBJ2-7 | TRBD2 | TRBV3-1/TRBV3-2 | TGTGCCAGCAGCTGGACTAGCGGGGGATCCGAGCAGTACTTC | CASSWTSGGSEQYF
- | TRBJ2-1 | TRBD1 | TRBV6-5 | TGTGCCACCAAACAGGGGGTAAATGAGCAGTTCTTC | CATKQGVNEQFF
- | TRBJ1-4 | - | TRBV9 | TGTGCCAGCAGCGTAGGGGGGGATGAAAAACTGTTTTTT | CASSVGGDEKLFF
once | TRBJ1-1 | TRBD1 | TRBV6-6 | TGTGCCAGCAGGCAACAGGGGGTAAAAAGTGAAGCTTTCTTT | CASRQQGVKSEAFF
- | TRBJ2-7 | - | TRBV18 | TGTGCCAGCTCGAAGACAGCAAACGCCTACGAGCAGTACTTC | CASSKTANAYEQYF
- | TRBJ1-5 | TRBD1 | TRBV10-3 | TGTGCCATCAGCGGACAGGGGGCGGGTCAGCCCCAGCATTTT | CAISGQGAGQPQHF
- | TRBJ1-1 | - | TRBV20-1 | TGCAGTGCTAGTCATCAGGGGATGAACACTGAAGCTTTCTTT | CSASHQGMNTEAFF
- | TRBJ1-6 | TRBD1 | TRBV5-1 | TGCGCCAGCAGCCACCCTTGGGAGACAGGGGATAATTCACCCCTCCACTTT | CASSHPWETGDNSPLHF
once | TRBJ1-2 | - | TRBV6-1 | TGTGCCAGCAGTGAGTATACCGGCTATGGCTACACCTTC | CASSEYTGYGYTF
- | TRBJ1-2 | TRBD1 | TRBV5-6 | TGTGCCAGCAGCTTAGAAGAACAGGGGAGTATCTATGGCTACACCTTC | CASSLEEQGSIYGYTF
- | TRBJ2-2 | TRBD1 | TRBV5-1 | TGCGCCAGCAGCTTGGGGACAGGGGGCAACGGGGAGCTGTTTTTT | CASSLGTGGNGELFF
few | TRBJ2-5 | - | TRBV7-2 | TGTGCCAGCAGCTTTGTAAAAGAGACCCAGTACTTC | CASSFVKETQYF
- | TRBJ1-4 | - | TRBV4-2 | TGTGCCAGCAGCCAGCAAATGCGGAATGAAAAACTGTTTTTT | CASSQQMRNEKLFF
- | TRBJ1-1 | TRBD1 | TRBV2 | TGTGCCAGCCGCCGGGACAGTGAAGCTTTCTTT | CASRRDSEAFF